A single TCR beta chain is shown here with its context. Its antigen is unknown. This record comes from a study of glioma-infiltrating T cells. Study-wide points: Above-expected tissue-blood divergence occurred in all gliomas, most in low-grade ones.

The CDR3 has 17 residues. J gave up 4 bases and V 5 bases, and 14 bases lay outside the gene matches. Per the germline V gene, CDR1 is MNHEY and CDR2 is SMNVEV (reference sequence). The iRepertoire nested amplicon-rescue multiplex PCR amplified TCR alpha and beta CDR3s from RNA. One entry per CDR3 protein results from TCRdb running MiXCR on the multiplex PCR reads. The table shows around 90,000 distinct CDR3 sequences, with 40% occurring only once. The chain couples TRBV27 to TRBJ1-2; 9 bases line up with TRBD1. The origin of this receptor is a human donor with low-grade glioma or glioblastoma, undergoing nonglioma brain surgery, or in good health (not recorded which). The specimen sequenced was glioma tissue, nonneoplastic brain tissue, or PBMCs (not recorded which). The CDR3 sequence is CASSPIGGTGSAYGYTF. CDR3 DNA: TGTGCCAGCAGTCCCATTGGGGGGACAGGGAGTGCCTATGGCTACACCTTC.